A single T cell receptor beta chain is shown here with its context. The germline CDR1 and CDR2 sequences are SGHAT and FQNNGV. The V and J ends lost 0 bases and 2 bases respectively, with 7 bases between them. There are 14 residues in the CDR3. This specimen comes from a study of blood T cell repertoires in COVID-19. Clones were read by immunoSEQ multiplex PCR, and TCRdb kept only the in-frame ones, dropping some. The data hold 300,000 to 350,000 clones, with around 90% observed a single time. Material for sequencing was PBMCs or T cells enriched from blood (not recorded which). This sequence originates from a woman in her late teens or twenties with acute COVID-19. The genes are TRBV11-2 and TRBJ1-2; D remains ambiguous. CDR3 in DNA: TGTGCCAGCAGCTTAGATCCGGGGAACTATGGCTACACCTTC. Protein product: CASSLDPGNYGYTF.